These T cell receptor beta chains were read from a single sample in a study of tumor-infiltrating lymphocytes in primary liver carcinoma. TCRdb reprocessed the multiplex PCR reads via MiXCR and lists one record per CDR3 protein. The data hold 90,000 to 150,000 distinct CDR3 sequences, with roughly 70% observed a single time. Sequencing was carried out using tumor-adjacent normal liver tissue. These receptors were obtained from a woman aged 60 to 75 with primary liver carcinoma and hepatitis B virus infection. Both conserved end residues are part of each CDR3. Fields, in order: V gene, D gene, J gene, clone size, CDR3 protein, CDR3 DNA. The D gene is left open where the match is weak. The size field is filled for only some rows; it gives once, few, many or a size class.

V gene: TRBV6-5
D gene: TRBD1
J gene: TRBJ1-5
clone size: many
CDR3 protein: CASSYGGGQPQHF
CDR3 DNA: TGTGCCAGCAGTTACGGAGGGGGCCAGCCCCAGCATTTT

V gene: TRBV5-1
D gene: TRBD2
J gene: TRBJ2-3
clone size: NA
CDR3 protein: CASSPNPSGRAGTPRTDTQYF
CDR3 DNA: TGCGCCAGTAGCCCGAACCCCAGCGGGAGGGCCGGGACGCCACGCACAGATACGCAGTATTTT

V gene: TRBV11-3
D gene: NA
J gene: TRBJ2-6
clone size: NA
CDR3 protein: CASSFGGSAGGNILTF
CDR3 DNA: TGTGCCAGCAGCTTCGGTGGGTCGGCTGGGGGCAACATCCTGACTTTC

V gene: TRBV29-1
D gene: NA
J gene: TRBJ2-1
clone size: medium-sized
CDR3 protein: CSVETYNEQFF
CDR3 DNA: TGCAGCGTTGAGACCTACAATGAGCAGTTCTTC

V gene: TRBV6-5
D gene: NA
J gene: TRBJ2-3
clone size: NA
CDR3 protein: CASSQTVTRHTQYF
CDR3 DNA: TGTGCCAGCAGCCAAACCGTGACTCGTCATACGCAGTATTTT

V gene: TRBV12-3/TRBV12-4
D gene: TRBD2
J gene: TRBJ2-7
clone size: NA
CDR3 protein: CANSAAGGRSYEQYF
CDR3 DNA: TGTGCCAACAGCGCCGCGGGAGGGCGATCTTACGAGCAGTACTTC

V gene: TRBV5-5
D gene: TRBD2
J gene: TRBJ2-3
clone size: many
CDR3 protein: CASTSGTSGGTDTQYF
CDR3 DNA: TGTGCCAGCACCTCCGGGACTAGCGGGGGGACAGATACGCAGTATTTT

V gene: TRBV5-1
D gene: NA
J gene: TRBJ2-4
clone size: NA
CDR3 protein: CASSRGISGDIQYF
CDR3 DNA: TGCGCCAGCAGCCGGGGGATTAGCGGAGACATTCAGTACTTC

V gene: TRBV12-3/TRBV12-4
D gene: TRBD2
J gene: TRBJ2-2
clone size: many
CDR3 protein: CASSVSGRAVAGELFF
CDR3 DNA: TGTGCCAGCAGTGTTAGCGGGAGGGCCGTGGCCGGGGAGCTGTTTTTT

V gene: TRBV5-6
D gene: NA
J gene: TRBJ1-2
clone size: NA
CDR3 protein: CASNLFGQNYGYIF
CDR3 DNA: TGTGCCAGCAACTTGTTCGGACAGAACTATGGCTACATCTTC

V gene: TRBV30
D gene: TRBD1
J gene: TRBJ2-6
clone size: NA
CDR3 protein: CEGQGGSYSGANVLTF
CDR3 DNA: TGTGAGGGACAGGGGGGGAGCTACTCCGGGGCCAACGTCCTGACTTTC

V gene: TRBV14
D gene: NA
J gene: TRBJ2-5
clone size: few
CDR3 protein: CASGQDLAIQETQYF
CDR3 DNA: TGTGCCAGCGGCCAAGATCTAGCCATCCAAGAGACCCAGTACTTC

V gene: TRBV6-1
D gene: TRBD1
J gene: TRBJ2-5
clone size: many
CDR3 protein: CASSDSSGGLETQYF
CDR3 DNA: TGTGCCAGCAGTGACTCCTCAGGGGGCCTGGAGACCCAGTACTTC

V gene: TRBV29-1
D gene: NA
J gene: TRBJ1-2
clone size: NA
CDR3 protein: CSVERHRSYGYAF
CDR3 DNA: TGCAGCGTTGAGCGCCACCGCAGCTATGGCTACGCCTTC

V gene: TRBV7-9
D gene: TRBD1
J gene: TRBJ1-2
clone size: many
CDR3 protein: CASRTGQGLSGYTF
CDR3 DNA: TGTGCCAGCAGGACCGGACAGGGATTAAGTGGCTACACCTTC

V gene: TRBV18
D gene: NA
J gene: TRBJ1-5
clone size: NA
CDR3 protein: CASSPGEGQPQRF
CDR3 DNA: TGTGCCAGCTCACCGGGGGAAGGACAGCCCCAGCGTTTT

V gene: TRBV29-1
D gene: TRBD1
J gene: TRBJ2-3
clone size: NA
CDR3 protein: CSAYSPGQGIGTQYF
CDR3 DNA: TGCAGCGCCTACTCTCCGGGACAGGGGATAGGTACGCAGTATTTT

V gene: TRBV5-6
D gene: NA
J gene: TRBJ2-1
clone size: many
CDR3 protein: CASSLAFGASWDEQFF
CDR3 DNA: TGTGCCAGCAGCTTGGCGTTCGGAGCCTCATGGGATGAGCAGTTCTTC

V gene: TRBV29-1
D gene: TRBD2
J gene: TRBJ2-7
clone size: NA
CDR3 protein: CSADSRRTSEQYF
CDR3 DNA: TGCAGCGCTGATAGCAGGAGGACTAGCGAGCAGTACTTC

V gene: TRBV6-5
D gene: NA
J gene: TRBJ1-6
clone size: NA
CDR3 protein: CANSQSVGVGGNRPLHF
CDR3 DNA: TGTGCTAACAGCCAGAGTGTGGGCGTTGGGGGTAATCGACCCCTCCACTTT

V gene: TRBV28
D gene: TRBD1
J gene: TRBJ1-2
clone size: NA
CDR3 protein: CASSLGFVRASGGDGYTF
CDR3 DNA: TGTGCCAGCAGTTTAGGTTTCGTAAGGGCCTCAGGGGGCGATGGCTACACCTTC

V gene: TRBV7-9
D gene: TRBD1
J gene: TRBJ2-5
clone size: NA
CDR3 protein: CAGSPNRGDETQYF
CDR3 DNA: TGTGCCGGCAGCCCGAACAGGGGAGATGAGACCCAGTACTTC

V gene: TRBV28
D gene: NA
J gene: TRBJ2-1
clone size: NA
CDR3 protein: CAISPGSAIQNEQFF
CDR3 DNA: TGCGCCATCAGTCCCGGGTCCGCGATTCAAAATGAGCAGTTCTTC

V gene: TRBV28
D gene: NA
J gene: TRBJ2-1
clone size: many
CDR3 protein: CASSLGRGPTGEQFF
CDR3 DNA: TGTGCCAGCAGTTTGGGACGGGGCCCGACAGGTGAGCAGTTCTTC